One and the same sample provided the 30 T cell receptor beta chains below, sequenced in a study of T cell responses to AZD1222 COVID-19 vaccine. This table comes from immunoSEQ multiplex PCR, and its TCRdb copy is limited to in-frame clones, with some not included. The sample shows 80,000 to 100,000 clones, approximately 85% of them seen only once. The source was peripheral blood, collected 28 days after the second AZD1222 dose. All receptors come from an adult who received the AZD1222 COVID-19 vaccine.

The chain uses TRBV7-2 and TRBJ1-2; TRBD1 is a possible D gene (6 bases). V was pared by 2 bases and J by 5 bases, with 12 bases between. CDR3 length equals 14 residues. CDR1 and CDR2 (germline): SGHTA, FQGNSA. CDR3 in amino acids: CASSLQGIRYGYTF. Written as DNA, the CDR3 is TGTGCCAGCAGCTTACAGGGGATCCGGTATGGCTACACCTTC.

The J gene is TRBJ2-2, the V gene TRBV10-3; weak D call: TRBD2 (6 bases). With 4 bases removed from V and 5 bases from J, the gap between germline ends came to 11 bases. CDR3 size: 14 residues. Germline lookup yields CDR1 ENHRY and CDR2 SYGVKD. The CDR3 reads CAISAGGLTGELFF. CDR3 sequence (DNA): TGTGCCATCAGTGCCGGAGGGTTAACCGGGGAGCTGTTTTTT.

The chain couples TRBV2 to TRBJ1-2; TRBD1 aligns across 9 bases. V gave up 2 bases and J gave up 7 bases; unmatched junction bases: 5. The germline gives CDR1 SNHLY, CDR2 FYNNEI. CDR3 size: 14 residues. In nucleotides, the CDR3 is TGTGCCAGCAGTGAACGACAGGGGGGAAGTGGCTACACCTTC. Translation gives CASSERQGGSGYTF.

Here the CDR3 DNA reads TGTGCCAGCAGCGCCCGGTACACTGAAGCTTTCTTT. This codes for CASSARYTEAFF. The chain uses TRBV11-2 and TRBJ1-1; no reliable D call. Trimming took 5 bases from V and 3 from J, leaving 7 bases between them. From germline, CDR1 is SGHAT and CDR2 FQNNGV. The CDR3 totals 12 residues.

The rearrangement uses TRBV19 and TRBJ1-2; D remains unclear. Trimming left V 7 bases short and J 0 bases short, with 15 bases between. The germline V gene has CDR1 LNHDA and CDR2 SQIVND (reference sequence). CDR3 length equals 15 residues. The CDR3 sequence: CASNPGRTPNYGYTF. The CDR3 DNA sequence: TGTGCCAGTAACCCGGGAAGGACCCCTAACTATGGCTACACCTTC.

The rearrangement uses TRBV12-3 or TRBV12-4 and TRBJ1-5, with D perhaps matching TRBD1 (5 bases). The CDR3 runs to 13 residues. The V and J ends lost 5 bases and 9 bases respectively, with 14 bases between them. CDR3 coding DNA: TGTGCCAGCAGTCTACGGGGGATCCGGCCCCAGCATTTT. As protein: CASSLRGIRPQHF.

The chain recombines TRBV13 with TRBJ1-5; 7 nucleotides align to TRBD1. Germline V gene sequence: CDR1 PRHDT, CDR2 FYEKMQ (reference sequence). This CDR3 contains 15 residues. V shed 3 bases and J 6 bases; nucleotides not matched to a gene: 8. Written as DNA, the CDR3 is TGTGCCAGCAGCTTGAGCAGGGGGGAGGGTCAGCCCCAGCATTTT. This translates into CASSLSRGEGQPQHF.

V and J are TRBV5-5 and TRBJ1-1, with unresolved D. The CDR3 runs 17 residues. Looked up from germline, CDR1 is SGHKS and CDR2 is YYEKEE (reference sequence). Trimming cost V 0 bases and J 2 bases, with 17 bases left between them. The DNA for the CDR3 is TGTGCCAGCAGCTTGGCGAACGTACAGAACCTTAACACTGAAGCTTTCTTT. Amino acids: CASSLANVQNLNTEAFF. Combining the CDR3 with reference TRBV5-5 and TRBJ1-1 gives the whole variable domain DAGVTQSPTHLIKTRGQQVTLRCSPISGHKSVSWYQQVLGQGPQFIFQYYEKEERGRGNFPDRFSARQFPNYSSELNVNALLLGDSALYLCASSLANVQNLNTEAFFGQGTRLTVV.

This clone was detected only once. The chain employs TRBV9 and TRBJ2-2; D ambiguous. Germline CDR1 reads SGDLS; CDR2 reads YYNGEE. V dropped 2 bases and J dropped 1 base, with 6 bases sitting between them. The CDR3 is 14 residues long. The CDR3 DNA is TGTGCCAGCAGCGTTGGGCAGAACACCGGGGAGCTGTTTTTT. Translated: CASSVGQNTGELFF.

V and J are TRBV2 and TRBJ2-7, with TRBD2 identical over 10 bases. Germline V gene data show CDR1 as SNHLY and CDR2 as FYNNEI. V dropped 3 bases and J dropped 5; count of bases not matched to a gene: 7. The CDR3 covers 15 residues. The CDR3 loop reads CASSDQAGGPHEQYF. In nucleotides, the CDR3 is TGTGCCAGCAGTGACCAAGCGGGAGGGCCTCACGAGCAGTACTTC.

The rearrangement links TRBV24-1 to TRBJ1-5, with D maybe TRBD1 (5 bases). CDR1 KGHDR and CDR2 SFDVKD come from the germline V gene. The CDR3 spans 13 residues. V lost 7 bases, J lost 1 base, and 7 bases lay in between. The CDR3 DNA is TGTGCCACCAGCGGGGACAGCAATCAGCCCCAGCATTTT. It yields the protein CATSGDSNQPQHF.

The chain is built from TRBV5-1 and TRBJ2-7; D perhaps matches TRBD1 (6 bases). Germline V gene sequence: CDR1 SGHRS, CDR2 YFSETQ. The CDR3 is 14 amino acids. V was pared by 4 bases and J by 7 bases, with 18 bases between. CDR3 nucleotide sequence: TGCGCCAGCAGCCCCAGGGTGAGGGGGAATGAGCAGTACGTC. Protein sequence: CASSPRVRGNEQYV.

This clone has a handful of counts. This sequence joins TRBV7-9 and TRBJ1-1; 11 nucleotides match TRBD1. Trimming took 6 bases from V and 3 from J; bases not matched to a gene: 9. Germline V gene lookup returns CDR1 SEHNR and CDR2 FQNEAQ (reference sequence). This CDR3 has 16 residues. The chain's CDR3 is CASRSGTGGYDTEAFF. In DNA, the CDR3 is TGTGCCAGCAGGTCCGGGACAGGGGGTTATGACACTGAAGCTTTCTTT.

V and J are TRBV9 and TRBJ2-1; 7 nucleotides align to TRBD2. The CDR3 has 14 residues. Germline V lookup: CDR1 SGDLS, CDR2 YYNGEE. Trimming at V came to 3 bases and at J to 8 bases, leaving 8 bases not matched to a gene. CDR3 sequence: CASSEESGNYEQFF. The CDR3 nucleotides are TGTGCCAGCAGCGAGGAGAGCGGGAACTATGAGCAGTTCTTC.

This rearrangement joins TRBV6-5 to TRBJ1-1, with D perhaps TRBD1 (5 bases). Germline assignment: CDR1 MNHEY and CDR2 SVGAGI. The CDR3 totals 11 residues. V shed 7 bases and J shed 7 bases, with 10 bases lying between them. The CDR3 protein is CASILTGEAFF. The CDR3 DNA sequence: TGTGCCAGCATTTTAACAGGTGAAGCTTTCTTT.

The chain couples TRBV29-1 to TRBJ2-1, with unresolved D. Germline V CDR1 and CDR2: SQVTM, ANQGSEA. V lost 4 bases, J lost 5 bases, and 12 bases lay in between. The CDR3 contains 13 residues. Here the CDR3 reads CSVAIARDNEQFF. The DNA of the CDR3 is TGCAGCGTTGCTATTGCTCGGGACAATGAGCAGTTCTTC.

The rearrangement links TRBV7-9 to TRBJ2-3, with a possible D match to TRBD1 (6 bases). In germline, CDR1 is SEHNR, CDR2 FQNEAQ (reference sequence). Trimming cost V 5 bases and J 1 base, with 16 bases left between them. The CDR3 covers 16 residues. CDR3 amino acids: CASSPVRAGGTDTQYF. The DNA for the CDR3 is TGTGCCAGCAGCCCAGTAAGGGCAGGGGGCACAGATACGCAGTATTTT.

The chain couples TRBV9 to TRBJ1-3, with D hard to call. V gave up 5 bases and J gave up 7 bases, with 13 bases separating them. CDR3 length equals 13 residues. Germline V lookup: CDR1 SGDLS, CDR2 YYNGEE. Written as DNA, the CDR3 is TGTGCCAGCAGTGGCAGCGGGAGGAACACCATATATTTT. Protein sequence: CASSGSGRNTIYF.

This clone has only a few counts. This sequence joins TRBV19 and TRBJ1-6; D is perhaps TRBD1 (5 bases). Germline V gives CDR1 LNHDA, CDR2 SQIVND (reference sequence). The CDR3 runs to 12 residues. Trimming shortened V by 7 bases and J by 10 bases, and 11 bases separated the two germline ends. The DNA of the CDR3 is TGTGCCAGTAAGCAGGGTAGATCACCCCTCCACTTT. Protein: CASKQGRSPLHF.

The count of this clone is one. This sequence joins TRBV24-1 and TRBJ2-2; the D gene is possibly TRBD2 (7 bases). CDR1 is KGHDR, CDR2 SFDVKD, per germline. The CDR3 sequence is 14 residues long. The V and J ends lost 8 bases and 1 base respectively, with 10 bases between them. Here the CDR3 DNA reads TGTGCCACCACGGGGGGCCGGAACACCGGGGAGCTGTTTTTT. Its protein is CATTGGRNTGELFF.

The chain joins TRBV6-5 to TRBJ1-6; perhaps TRBD1 as D (6 bases). The CDR3 covers 13 residues. Germline V CDR1 and CDR2: MNHEY, SVGAGI. V lost 11 bases and J lost 5, with 13 bases in between. The CDR3 DNA follows: TGTGCCGGGGGGGCAGGGGATAATTCACCCCTCCACTTT. Translation: CAGGAGDNSPLHF.

This clone was detected only a few times. J is TRBJ1-4 and V is TRBV7-9, with unresolved D. V gave up 1 base and J gave up 5 bases, with 11 bases separating them. The CDR3 extends over 15 amino acids. Germline loops: CDR1 SEHNR, CDR2 FQNEAQ (reference sequence). CDR3 in amino acids: CASSLGDRQNEKLFF. The CDR3 nucleotides are TGTGCCAGCAGCTTAGGTGATCGGCAGAATGAAAAACTGTTTTTT.

The chain uses TRBV10-3 and TRBJ1-2; TRBD1 is a possible D gene (5 bases). V lost 0 bases and J 14 bases, leaving 13 bases between the germline ends. The CDR3 runs to 12 residues. Looked up from germline, CDR1 is ENHRY and CDR2 is SYGVKD. CDR3 nucleotides: TGTGCCATCAGTGAGTCATCTCAGGGAGGAACCTTC. Translating it yields CAISESSQGGTF.

The chain joins TRBV3-1 (or the pseudogene TRBV3-2) to TRBJ2-7, with a weak D call TRBD1 (5 bases). CDR1 is LGHDT and CDR2 is YNNKEL in the germline V gene (reference sequence). This CDR3 has 15 residues. V lost 5 bases, J lost 7 bases, and 21 bases lay in between. CDR3 nucleotides: TGTGCCAGCAGCTCAGGGTCGCTGAGAGGTGGAGAGCAGTACTTC. Protein: CASSSGSLRGGEQYF.

The chain carries TRBV10-3 and TRBJ1-2; D is undetermined. The CDR3 loop spans 13 amino acids. Germline lookup yields CDR1 ENHRY and CDR2 SYGVKD. Trimming stripped 6 bases from V and 5 bases from J, with 13 bases between. The CDR3 DNA sequence: TGTGCCATCAGCCCCGAGCGCGGGTATGGCTACACCTTC. Residues: CAISPERGYGYTF.

This rearrangement joins TRBV18 to TRBJ1-1, with a weak D call TRBD1 (5 bases). The CDR3 totals 15 residues. Germline CDR1 KGHSH, CDR2 LQKENI. Deletions cut 0 bases from V and 2 bases from J, with 10 bases between. The CDR3 region has the DNA TGTGCCAGCTCACCACCGGGGCAGCGAAACACTGAAGCTTTCTTT. Translating it yields CASSPPGQRNTEAFF.

The V and J genes are TRBV2 and TRBJ1-3, with D possibly TRBD1 on 6 matching bases. The CDR3 extends over 15 amino acids. From germline, CDR1 is SNHLY and CDR2 FYNNEI. V shed 5 bases and J shed 3 bases, with 14 bases lying between them. The CDR3 is CASSREQGYGNTIYF. The CDR3 DNA reads TGTGCCAGCAGTAGAGAACAGGGTTATGGAAACACCATATATTTT.

The rearrangement joins TRBV27 to TRBJ2-7; the D gene is possibly TRBD2 (5 bases). The CDR3 length is 13 residues. Per germline, CDR1 MNHEY and CDR2 SMNVEV (reference sequence). V was clipped by 6 bases and J by 4 bases, with 13 bases between them. The CDR3 region has the DNA TGTGCCAGCAGGAGGGCAGGTGGATACGAGCAGTACGTC. Encoded protein: CASRRAGGYEQYV.

V usage is TRBV5-5 and J usage is TRBJ1-2, with D tentatively TRBD1 (5 bases). V lost 4 bases and J 1 base, leaving 14 bases between the germline ends. Germline CDR1 reads SGHKS; CDR2 reads YYEKEE (reference sequence). CDR3 length: 15 amino acids. CDR3 in amino acids: CASSPNSGLNYGYTF. CDR3 in DNA: TGTGCCAGCAGCCCAAATTCGGGGCTTAACTATGGCTACACCTTC.

This chain uses TRBV7-9 with TRBJ1-1, with D unclear. In germline, CDR1 is SEHNR, CDR2 FQNEAQ (reference sequence). There are 10 residues in the CDR3. V was cut by 1 base and J by 10 bases, with 4 bases left in between. The CDR3 loop is CASSLVGAFF. As DNA, the CDR3 is TGTGCCAGCAGCTTAGTTGGAGCTTTCTTT.